These 2 T cell receptor beta chains share one sample of origin, sequenced in a study of shared clonotypes between healthy human individuals. Assay: immunoSEQ multiplex PCR; the TCRdb copy retains only in-frame clones and omits some. In the table there are roughly 1,100,000 clones, about 76% of which are singletons. The sequencing input was memory CD4+ T cells sorted from blood. Subset here: CD45RA-negative fraction. These receptors were taken from a man aged 18-30 years in good health.

A remark on this clone: Other DNA sequences from this sample encode an identical CDR3 as well. The chain joins TRBV19 to TRBJ1-4; D is unresolved. CDR3 length equals 14 residues. Germline loops: CDR1 LNHDA, CDR2 SQIVND (reference sequence). Trimming took 7 bases from V and 0 from J, leaving 9 bases between them. The chain's CDR3 is CASTGRATNEKLFF. CDR3 nucleotide sequence: TGTGCCAGTACCGGACGGGCAACTAATGAAAAACTGTTTTTT.

The V call is TRBV6-5, the J call TRBJ2-6; TRBD1 aligns across 7 bases. The CDR3 has 15 amino acids. V lost 10 bases to trimming and J lost 0 bases; unmatched junction nucleotides: 6. Germline values: CDR1 MNHEY, CDR2 SVGAGI. Here the CDR3 DNA reads TGTGCCACGGGACAGAGGAGCTCTGGGGCCAACGTCCTGACTTTC. Amino acid sequence: CATGQRSSGANVLTF.